This TCR beta chain comes out of a study of T cell responses to AZD1222 COVID-19 vaccine (dated by TCRdb to the early 2020s). For context, the study as a whole: TCR sequencing was performed for roughly 250 trial participants, of whom around 200 were given two doses of AZD1222 and around 26 were given two doses of MenACWY control vaccine. Trial participants were enrolled by age into 18-55, 56-69 and 70-plus year subgroups, with roughly 150, 30 and 60 TCR-sequenced participants respectively.

From the germline V gene (reference sequence), CDR1 is SEHNR and CDR2 is FQNEAQ. V was cut back by 5 bases and J by 0 bases, leaving a gap of 11 bases between them. Taken from cysteine to phenylalanine, the CDR3 has 15 residues. Only the CDR3 DNA is retained, 45 bases long and in frame from the first base. This clone was observed a single time. Which antigen it targets is not known. No base qualities exist here, and no much larger clone lies one base off it. The CDR3 regions of human TCRbeta chains were analyzed by immunosequencing. In the authors' own workflow: Repertoire TCRs were matched against a reference library of SARS-CoV-2-specific TCRs generated with the MIRA antigen-specificity platform. Breadth was defined as the fraction of unique TCRs that were SARS-CoV-2-associated. Depth was defined as the fraction of total T cells that were SARS-CoV-2-associated. Each spike-specific TCR was assigned to its reactive spike region and to a CD4 or CD8 class using the MIRA data. Log10-transformed breadth and depth values were compared by one-way ANOVA with Sidak's multiple comparisons tests. Imported from immuneACCESS, the table was reduced by TCRdb to in-frame sequences with V and J called. These copies leave out some clones; in studies compared against another copy, an unresolved V gene accounts for under half, and the cause of the remainder is not known. Clone size and the V and J calls come from that table; the DNA yielded D and trimming. In this sample the table shows roughly 85,000 clones, approximately 91% of which occur a single time. The top ten clones comprise 5% of the sample.

General study outcomes and caveats: Only five or six AZD1222 recipients were SARS-CoV-2 seropositive at baseline, limiting conclusions about previously exposed vaccinees. Most participants were white British and females outnumbered males, and the authors suggested that clonal diversity may have been underestimated. The 56-69-year group was small, and its depth increase did not reach significance, likely because of low power. Because no day 14 peak-response samples were available, repertoires were characterized only after the peak T cell response. Epitopes outside the regions mutated in the B.1.351 and B.1.1.7 variants were reportedly recognized by nearly half of the unique spike-specific TCRs. After two AZD1222 doses, spike-specific TCR breadth and depth were significantly higher than at day 0 and than in MenACWY recipients. CD4 TCRs associated with the vaccine covered the entire spike protein, and the dominant responses were in regions 160-218 and 743-854.

Taken with the paper, the label for time point translates to: baseline before first vaccination. The treatment or condition label for this specimen denotes: meningococcal conjugate vaccine given as trial control. Vaccinee samples came from UK trials COV001 and COV002, including a single-blind randomized controlled phase 2/3 trial of AZD1222 (ChAdOx1 nCoV-19) in healthy adults. For TCRbeta chain sequencing, PBMC samples were collected from trial participants at day 0 and at day 28 after the second dose. Recombination linked TRBV7-9 to TRBJ1-5; a weak D assignment points to TRBD1 (6 bases agree). This material consisted of peripheral blood, taken on day 0 of MenACWY control vaccination. This sequence originates from an adult in good health. In nucleotides, the sequence is TGTGCCAGCAGCCAAGGGGGGTCTAGCAATCAGCCCCAGCATTTT. It specifies CASSQGGSSNQPQHF.